Each of the 15 T cell receptor beta chains below was sequenced from the same sample in a study of Ad26.COV2.S vaccination and SARS-CoV-2 variants. The treatment denotes: around 19 received Ad26.COV2.S at low or high dose, single or two shots; several received placebo; per-sample allocation not given. Samples were taken on day 63 after the first vaccine or placebo injection. The repertoire was sequenced with immunoSEQ multiplex PCR; TCRdb's copy has only in-frame clones and lacks some. The sample consists of some 250,000 clones, 88% of them appearing once. The material sequenced was peripheral blood, taken in a trial of Ad26.COV2.S vaccine versus placebo. The receptors stem from a person between 18 and 60 years old who received the Ad26.COV2.S COVID-19 vaccine or a placebo.

This chain uses TRBV28 with TRBJ1-2; 8 positions agree with TRBD1. Looked up from germline, CDR1 is MDHEN and CDR2 is SYDVKM. The V segment lost 2 bases and the J segment 7 bases; nucleotides outside the gene matches: 3. The CDR3 totals 13 residues. The CDR3 nucleotides are TGTGCCAGCAGTTTAGTGGGACAGGCTGGCTACACCTTC. It specifies CASSLVGQAGYTF.

The gene calls are TRBV7-6 and TRBJ2-6; 7 bases are a match to TRBD1. In germline, CDR1 is SGHVS, CDR2 FNYEAQ. This CDR3 contains 16 residues. Trimming cost V 5 bases and J 2 bases; bases outside gene matches: 6. CDR3 residues: CASSLHRGPGANVLTF. The CDR3 DNA follows: TGTGCCAGCAGCCTTCACAGGGGCCCTGGGGCCAACGTCCTGACTTTC.

This chain uses TRBV2 with TRBJ2-5, with D possibly being TRBD2 (5 bases). The CDR3 is made up of 14 amino acids. The germline gives CDR1 SNHLY, CDR2 FYNNEI. V lost 0 bases to trimming and J lost 5 bases, with 10 bases between them. The CDR3 protein is CASSEAGGWETQYF. CDR3 sequence (DNA): TGTGCCAGCAGTGAAGCAGGCGGGTGGGAGACCCAGTACTTC.

The rearrangement joins TRBV9 to TRBJ1-2; 11 nucleotides match TRBD1. Trimming cost V 1 base and J 8 bases; bases outside gene matches: 7. CDR3 length equals 15 residues. Germline V gene data show CDR1 as SGDLS and CDR2 as YYNGEE. The chain's CDR3 is CASSVFGQGARGYTF. The CDR3 coding sequence is TGTGCCAGCAGCGTATTTGGACAGGGGGCGCGAGGCTACACCTTC.

This rearrangement joins TRBV6-5 to TRBJ1-6; D unclear. Trimming stripped 0 bases from V and 9 bases from J, with 9 bases between. In germline, CDR1 is MNHEY, CDR2 SVGAGI. The CDR3 is made up of 14 amino acids. CDR3: CASSYSEQISPLHF. In nucleotides, the CDR3 is TGTGCCAGCAGTTACTCCGAACAGATTTCACCCCTCCACTTT.

The V gene is TRBV12-3 or TRBV12-4, the J gene TRBJ2-1; the match to TRBD1 covers 7 bases. After removal of 5 bases from V and 6 bases from J, the junction contained 4 bases not matched to a gene. The CDR3 has 13 residues. CDR3 sequence (DNA): TGTGCCAGCAGTGGACAGGCGGTCAATGAGCAGTTCTTC. It specifies CASSGQAVNEQFF.

The sample holds one count of this clone. V and J are TRBV5-6 and TRBJ2-7, with a tentative D call TRBD2 (5 bases). This CDR3 has 15 residues. From germline, CDR1 is SGHDT and CDR2 YYEEEE. Trimming stripped 5 bases from V and 1 base from J, with 16 bases between. The DNA of the CDR3 is TGTGCCAGCAGGCCCGGTAGCGCCACGTCCTACGAGCAGTACTTC. It encodes CASRPGSATSYEQYF.

The chain has TRBV29-1 and TRBJ2-7; D is unclear. CDR1 is SQVTM and CDR2 is ANQGSEA in the germline V gene. With 4 bases removed from V and 0 bases from J, the gap between germline ends came to 16 bases. This CDR3 spans 15 amino acids. This CDR3 reads CSVGVNGYSSYEQYF. The CDR3 nucleotides are TGCAGCGTTGGGGTTAATGGGTATAGCTCCTACGAGCAGTACTTC.

For the CDR3, the DNA is TGTGCCAGCAGCCTAGGGGTAAGCTCCTACAATGAGCAGTTCTTC. Its protein product is CASSLGVSSYNEQFF. The gene calls are TRBV27 and TRBJ2-1, with D possibly TRBD1 on 5 matching bases. Germline-derived CDR1 and CDR2 are MNHEY and SMNVEV (reference sequence). Trimming shortened V by 6 bases and J by 0 bases, and 12 bases separated the two germline ends. This CDR3 spans 15 amino acids.

The genes are TRBV30 and TRBJ1-6; 7 positions match TRBD1. Unmatched junction bases numbered 15, after V lost 2 bases and J lost 8 bases. CDR3 length equals 17 residues. Germline CDR1 GTSNPN, CDR2 SVGIG (reference sequence). This CDR3 reads CAWSTYTGVNSYSPLHF. Written as DNA, the CDR3 is TGTGCCTGGAGTACTTATACAGGGGTCAACTCCTATTCACCCCTCCACTTT.

The V gene is TRBV11-3, the J gene TRBJ2-2; D uncertain. Germline values: CDR1 SGHNT, CDR2 YENEEA. The V end was cut by 0 bases, the J end by 8 bases, with 13 bases between. The CDR3 totals 15 residues. The DNA of the CDR3 is TGTGCCAGCAGCTTAGATCCCTCTCCCCGAGGGGAGCTGTTTTTT. Translating gives CASSLDPSPRGELFF.

The chain carries TRBV29-1 and TRBJ2-1; no firm D call. V lost 4 bases to trimming and J lost 4 bases, with 8 bases between them. The CDR3 covers 12 residues. In germline, CDR1 is SQVTM, CDR2 ANQGSEA. CDR3 region: CSVVHLYNEQFF. The CDR3 DNA reads TGCAGCGTTGTTCACTTATACAATGAGCAGTTCTTC.

This clone was recorded only once. The chain carries TRBV15 and TRBJ2-1; D gene ambiguous. V was shortened by 2 bases and J by 2 bases, with 16 bases between the two germline ends. Looked up from germline, CDR1 is LNHNV and CDR2 is YYDKDF (reference sequence). This CDR3 is 17 amino acids long. The CDR3 nucleotides are TGTGCCACCAGCAGAAGTGAGCCCGAACTGCCCTACAATGAGCAGTTCTTC. This gives the protein CATSRSEPELPYNEQFF.

This chain connects TRBV11-2 to TRBJ2-7, with D uncertain. The CDR3 covers 15 residues. The germline V and J ends were trimmed by 0 bases and 0 bases, with 9 bases remaining between them. In germline, CDR1 is SGHAT, CDR2 FQNNGV. CDR3: CASSLDLGYSYEQYF. The CDR3 region has the DNA TGTGCCAGCAGCTTAGATCTCGGATACTCCTACGAGCAGTACTTC. The variable domain in full, with the rest retrieved from reference TRBV11-2 and TRBJ2-7, is EAGVAQSPRYKIIEKRQSVAFWCNPISGHATLYWYQQILGQGPKLLIQFQNNGVVDDSQLPKDRFSAERLKGVDSTLKIQPAKLEDSAVYLCASSLDLGYSYEQYFGPGTRLTVT.

V and J are TRBV19 and TRBJ2-3; D possibly matches TRBD1 or TRBD2 (5 bases each). Per germline, CDR1 LNHDA and CDR2 SQIVND (reference sequence). The CDR3 extends over 15 amino acids. V was clipped by 3 bases and J by 6 bases, with 16 bases between them. Written as DNA, the CDR3 is TGTGCCAGTAGTATGGCCGGGGCCCAAAGGGATACGCAGTATTTT. Translation gives CASSMAGAQRDTQYF.